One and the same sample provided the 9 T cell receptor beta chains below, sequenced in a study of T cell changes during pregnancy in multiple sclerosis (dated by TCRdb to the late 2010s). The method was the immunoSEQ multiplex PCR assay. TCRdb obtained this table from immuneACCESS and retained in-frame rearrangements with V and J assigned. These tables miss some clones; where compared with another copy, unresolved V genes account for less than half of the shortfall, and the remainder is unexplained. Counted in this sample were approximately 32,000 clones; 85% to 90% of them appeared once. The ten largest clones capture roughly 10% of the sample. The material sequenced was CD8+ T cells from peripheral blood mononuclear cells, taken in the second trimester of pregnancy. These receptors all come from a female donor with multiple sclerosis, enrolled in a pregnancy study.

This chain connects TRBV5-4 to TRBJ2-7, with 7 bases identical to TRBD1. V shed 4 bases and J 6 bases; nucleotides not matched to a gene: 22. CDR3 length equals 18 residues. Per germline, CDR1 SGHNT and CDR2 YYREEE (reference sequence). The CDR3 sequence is CASSDFPPRQGGRGEQYF. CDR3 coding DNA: TGTGCCAGCAGCGACTTTCCGCCGAGACAGGGTGGAAGGGGCGAGCAGTACTTC. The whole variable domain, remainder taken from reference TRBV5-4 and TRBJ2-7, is ETGVTQSPTHLIKTRGQQVTLRCSSQSGHNTVSWYQQALGQGPQFIFQYYREEENGRGNFPPRFSGLQFPNYSSELNVNALELDDSALYLCASSDFPPRQGGRGEQYFGPGTRLTVT.

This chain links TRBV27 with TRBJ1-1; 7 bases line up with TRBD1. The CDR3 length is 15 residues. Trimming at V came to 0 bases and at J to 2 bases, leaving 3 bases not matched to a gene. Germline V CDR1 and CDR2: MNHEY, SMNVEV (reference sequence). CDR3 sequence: CASSLSGGLNTEAFF. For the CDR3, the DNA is TGTGCCAGCAGTTTATCAGGGGGCCTTAACACTGAAGCTTTCTTT.

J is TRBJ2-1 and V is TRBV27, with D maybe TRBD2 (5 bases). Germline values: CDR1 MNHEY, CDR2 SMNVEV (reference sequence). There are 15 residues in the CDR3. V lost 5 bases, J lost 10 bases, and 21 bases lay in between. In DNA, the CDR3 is TGTGCCAGCAGTCCGATAATCCATCCGGCGGGCGAGCAGTTCTTC. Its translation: CASSPIIHPAGEQFF.

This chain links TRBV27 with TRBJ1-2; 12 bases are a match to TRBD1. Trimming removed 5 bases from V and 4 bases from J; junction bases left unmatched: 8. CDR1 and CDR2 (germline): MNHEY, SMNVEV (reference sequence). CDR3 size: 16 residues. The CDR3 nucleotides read TGTGCCAGCAGTCCCACTCCGGGACAGGGGGCCTATGGCTACACCTTC. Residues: CASSPTPGQGAYGYTF.

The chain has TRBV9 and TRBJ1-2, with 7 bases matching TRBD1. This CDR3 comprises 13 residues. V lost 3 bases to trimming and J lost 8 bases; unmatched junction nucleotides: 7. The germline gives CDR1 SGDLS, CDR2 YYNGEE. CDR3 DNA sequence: TGTGCCAGCAGCGAAACACAGGGGTACGGCTACACCTTC. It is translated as CASSETQGYGYTF.

CDR3 sequence (DNA): TGCGCCAGCAGCTCAGCGGGGGGGGGCAATGAGCAGTTCTTC. Protein: CASSSAGGGNEQFF. V usage is TRBV5-1 and J usage is TRBJ2-1; 10 bases are shared with TRBD2. CDR1 and CDR2 from the germline V gene are SGHRS and YFSETQ. V lost 3 bases, J lost 6 bases, and 3 bases stayed unmatched. This CDR3 comprises 14 residues.

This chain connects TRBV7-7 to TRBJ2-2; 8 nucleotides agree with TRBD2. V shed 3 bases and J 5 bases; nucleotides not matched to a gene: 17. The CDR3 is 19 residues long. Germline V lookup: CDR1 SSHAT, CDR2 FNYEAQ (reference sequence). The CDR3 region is CASSFSPASGSLGTGELFF. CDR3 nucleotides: TGTGCCAGCAGCTTCTCCCCTGCGAGCGGGAGCCTAGGGACCGGGGAGCTGTTTTTT.

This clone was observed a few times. CDR3 nucleotide sequence: TGTGCCAGCAGTGAATATGGGGGACAGGGGGCGGATGGCTACACCTTC. Translating gives CASSEYGGQGADGYTF. The chain is built from TRBV25-1 and TRBJ1-2; 12 bases line up with TRBD1. CDR1 is MGHDK, CDR2 SYGVNS, per germline. Germline trimming cut 0 bases from V and 6 bases from J; bases unmatched to any gene: 5. This CDR3 comprises 16 residues.

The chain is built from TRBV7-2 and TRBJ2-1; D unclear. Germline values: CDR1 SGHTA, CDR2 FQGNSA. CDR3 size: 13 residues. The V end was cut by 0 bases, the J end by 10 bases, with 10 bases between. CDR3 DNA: TGTGCCAGCAGCTTAGCGATGTCGAGGGAGCAGTTCTTC. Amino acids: CASSLAMSREQFF.